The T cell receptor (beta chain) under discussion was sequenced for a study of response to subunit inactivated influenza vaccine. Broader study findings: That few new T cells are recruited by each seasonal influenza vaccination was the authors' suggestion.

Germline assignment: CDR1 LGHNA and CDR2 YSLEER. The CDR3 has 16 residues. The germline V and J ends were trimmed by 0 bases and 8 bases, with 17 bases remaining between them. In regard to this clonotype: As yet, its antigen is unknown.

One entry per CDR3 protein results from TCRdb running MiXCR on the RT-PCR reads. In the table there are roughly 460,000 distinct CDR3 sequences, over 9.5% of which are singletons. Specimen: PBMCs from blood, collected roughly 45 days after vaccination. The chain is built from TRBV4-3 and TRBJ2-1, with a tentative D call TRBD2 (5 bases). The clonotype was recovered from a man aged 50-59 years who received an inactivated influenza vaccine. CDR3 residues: CASSQEVETGFDEQFF. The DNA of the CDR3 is TGCGCCAGCAGCCAAGAAGTCGAGACGGGATTCGATGAGCAGTTCTTC.